These 32 T cell receptor beta chains were all obtained from the same sample, sequenced in a study of OX40 agonist ivuxolimab in advanced cancers. Method: immunoSEQ multiplex PCR; TCRdb's copy keeps in-frame clones and lacks some. Here the sample spans about 45,000 clones, about 91% being singletons. The source material was CD4+ or CD8+ T cells sorted from blood, sampled in a trial of the OX40 agonist ivuxolimab. These TCRs come from an adult with an advanced solid tumor such as melanoma, head and neck, liver or kidney cancer.

The rearrangement joins TRBV28 to TRBJ2-7; possibly TRBD2 for D (6 bases). The CDR3 spans 13 residues. The germline CDR1 and CDR2 sequences are MDHEN and SYDVKM. V gave up 9 bases and J gave up 2 bases, with 14 bases separating them. CDR3 nucleotides: TGTGCCAGTCAGGAGGGCCTGACCTACGAGCAGTACTTC. It encodes CASQEGLTYEQYF.

The chain links TRBV27 to TRBJ1-1; TRBD1 matches 12 bases. The CDR3 runs to 17 residues. The V gene end was trimmed by 7 bases and the J gene end by 1 base; junction bases not matched to a gene: 10. Germline V CDR1 and CDR2: MNHEY, SMNVEV (reference sequence). The CDR3 is CASTPGDRGLQNTEAFF. In DNA form, the CDR3 reads TGTGCCAGCACCCCCGGGGACAGGGGGCTACAGAACACTGAAGCTTTCTTT.

This clone is a singleton in its sample. The rearrangement links TRBV6-5 to TRBJ2-6; D is possibly TRBD2 (5 bases). V gave up 5 bases and J gave up 13 bases, with 15 bases separating them. Germline V gene data show CDR1 as MNHEY and CDR2 as SVGAGI. CDR3 size: 13 residues. This CDR3 is CASSGLLGLVLTF. In nucleotides, the CDR3 is TGTGCCAGCAGTGGACTCCTTGGGTTAGTCCTGACTTTC.

In DNA, the CDR3 is TGTGCCAGCAGTTCTGGGGCAGGGGACAACACTGAAGCTTTCTTT. Protein sequence: CASSSGAGDNTEAFF. The chain has TRBV27 and TRBJ1-1; the D gene is possibly TRBD1 (6 bases). Between the trimmed V and J ends, which lost 4 bases and 2 bases, there was a span of 14 bases. This CDR3 has 15 amino acids. Per germline, CDR1 MNHEY and CDR2 SMNVEV (reference sequence).

The V gene is TRBV28, the J gene TRBJ2-7; weak D call: TRBD2 (5 bases). This CDR3 is 14 amino acids long. Trimming removed 0 bases at V and 6 bases at J, with 12 bases between. The germline CDR1 and CDR2 sequences are MDHEN and SYDVKM. DNA for the CDR3: TGTGCCAGCAGTTTATGGCGACGAGAGGGCGAGCAGTACTTC. Translating gives CASSLWRREGEQYF.

The genes are TRBV5-6 and TRBJ1-2, with D possibly matching TRBD1 (6 bases). Germline V gene lookup returns CDR1 SGHDT and CDR2 YYEEEE. The CDR3 contains 13 residues. Trimming removed 4 bases from V and 8 bases from J, with 15 bases in between. CDR3 sequence reads: CASSPTGAWGYTF. The CDR3 DNA reads as TGTGCCAGCAGCCCCACGGGGGCTTGGGGCTACACCTTC. Full variable domain (missing parts from reference TRBV5-6 and TRBJ1-2): DAGVTQSPTHLIKTRGQQVTLRCSPKSGHDTVSWYQQALGQGPQFIFQYYEEEERQRGNFPDRFSGHQFPNYSSELNVNALLLGDSALYLCASSPTGAWGYTFGSGTRLTVV.

The rearrangement links TRBV19 to TRBJ1-2, with TRBD1 as a possible D gene (6 bases). Germline V gene data show CDR1 as LNHDA and CDR2 as SQIVND (reference sequence). V lost 6 bases and J 4 bases, leaving 15 bases between the germline ends. There are 14 residues in the CDR3. CDR3 DNA: TGTGCCAGTAGCTACACAGGGTCCGTCTATGGCTACACCTTC. Translated, it gives CASSYTGSVYGYTF.

This clone was observed a handful of times. J is TRBJ1-1 and V is TRBV5-1, with no clear D. In germline, CDR1 is SGHRS, CDR2 YFSETQ. Trimming cost V 3 bases and J 6 bases, with 9 bases left between them. The CDR3 spans 12 residues. CDR3 sequence (DNA): TGCGCCAGCAGCTCTAACAGTGCTGAAGCTTTCTTT. Its translation: CASSSNSAEAFF.

The J gene is TRBJ1-1, the V gene TRBV29-1, with a weak D call TRBD1 (6 bases). The CDR3 runs to 12 residues. Germline CDR1 is SQVTM and CDR2 is ANQGSEA. Trimming cost V 1 base and J 8 bases, with 11 bases left between them. The CDR3 region has the DNA TGCAGCGTTGAAGCTGGGGGGCCCGAAGCTTTCTTT. This codes for CSVEAGGPEAFF. Full variable domain (missing parts from reference TRBV29-1 and TRBJ1-1): SAVISQKPSRDICQRGTSLTIQCQVDSQVTMMFWYRQQPGQSLTLIATANQGSEATYESGFVIDKFPISRPNLTFSTLTVSNMSPEDSSIYLCSVEAGGPEAFFGQGTRLTVV.

The chain uses TRBV30 and TRBJ1-1, with a weak D call TRBD1 (6 bases). The CDR3 contains 14 residues. Germline assignment: CDR1 GTSNPN and CDR2 SVGIG (reference sequence). V gave up 5 bases and J gave up 3 bases, with 16 bases separating them. CDR3 bases: TGTGCCTGGGGGAGAGATAGGACAGACACTGAAGCTTTCTTT. It specifies CAWGRDRTDTEAFF.

CDR3 amino acids: CASSWRQGNTEAFF. DNA of the CDR3: TGTGCCAGCAGTTGGAGACAGGGTAACACTGAAGCTTTCTTT. The chain recombines TRBV7-2 with TRBJ1-1; 7 bases agree with TRBD1. The CDR3 is 14 amino acids. In germline, CDR1 is SGHTA, CDR2 FQGNSA. V lost 6 bases to trimming and J lost 2 bases; unmatched junction nucleotides: 6.

J is TRBJ1-2 and V is TRBV5-1, with 9 bases identical to TRBD1. The V and J ends lost 4 bases and 4 bases, in that order; junction bases with no gene match: 8. This CDR3 contains 15 residues. Germline-derived CDR1 and CDR2 are SGHRS and YFSETQ. The CDR3 nucleotides are TGCGCCAGCAGCGGGGGACAGGGTAGCTTCTATGGCTACACCTTC. Its protein product is CASSGGQGSFYGYTF.

Here the CDR3 DNA reads TGTGCCAGCAGTACGAACCGACAGGGGAGCAATCAGCCCCAGCATTTT. This encodes CASSTNRQGSNQPQHF. The chain employs TRBV27 and TRBJ1-5, with TRBD1 matching 8 bases. Germline-derived CDR1 and CDR2 are MNHEY and SMNVEV (reference sequence). Trimming at V came to 5 bases and at J to 1 base, leaving 7 bases not matched to a gene. The CDR3 loop spans 16 amino acids.

The chain employs TRBV30 and TRBJ1-2, with a tentative D call TRBD1 (6 bases). CDR1 is GTSNPN and CDR2 is SVGIG in the germline V gene (reference sequence). V lost 2 bases and J 5 bases, leaving 21 bases between the germline ends. The CDR3 length is 16 residues. The CDR3 DNA sequence: TGTGCCTGGAGTAAAGGGAACAGGGTAGACTTTTATGGCTACACCTTC. It translates to CAWSKGNRVDFYGYTF.

The V and J genes are TRBV5-6 and TRBJ2-7; 8 bases fit TRBD1. The germline V gene encodes CDR1 SGHDT and CDR2 YYEEEE. Unmatched junction bases numbered 6, after V lost 1 base and J lost 0 bases. The length of the CDR3 is 16 residues. The CDR3 DNA reads TGTGCCAGCAGCTTGTGGGGACAGGAAAGCTCCTACGAGCAGTACTTC. Translating gives CASSLWGQESSYEQYF.

This chain links TRBV7-9 with TRBJ2-7; possible D gene TRBD2, 6 bases. The V end lost 3 bases, the J end lost 0 bases, and 15 bases lay between the germline ends. The CDR3 contains 16 residues. Germline V lookup: CDR1 SEHNR, CDR2 FQNEAQ (reference sequence). The CDR3 here is CASSFVAAESSYEQYF. DNA for the CDR3: TGTGCCAGCAGCTTTGTAGCGGCCGAGAGCTCCTACGAGCAGTACTTC.

The chain uses TRBV5-1 and TRBJ1-2; D is undetermined. This CDR3 comprises 12 residues. CDR1 and CDR2 (germline): SGHRS, YFSETQ. Trimming removed 4 bases at V and 2 bases at J, with 6 bases between. As DNA, the CDR3 is TGCGCCAGCAGCCAAGGCAACTATGGCTACACCTTC. Translating it yields CASSQGNYGYTF.

V gene TRBV14 combines with J gene TRBJ2-1; no clear D. V was clipped by 2 bases and J by 10 bases, with 12 bases between them. This CDR3 contains 13 residues. Germline-derived CDR1 and CDR2 are SGHDN and FVKESK. CDR3 protein: CASSQTEMAEQFF. The CDR3 region has the DNA TGTGCCAGCAGCCAAACTGAGATGGCAGAGCAGTTCTTC. Full variable domain (rest looked up from reference TRBV14 and TRBJ2-1): EAGVTQFPSHSVIEKGQTVTLRCDPISGHDNLYWYRRVMGKEIKFLLHFVKESKQDESGMPNNRFLAERTGGTYSTLKVQPAELEDSGVYFCASSQTEMAEQFFGPGTRLTVL.

V and J are TRBV6-1 and TRBJ2-7; perhaps TRBD2 as D (5 bases). CDR1 and CDR2 from the germline V gene are MNHNS and SASEGT. V was cut by 2 bases and J by 0 bases, with 8 bases left in between. This CDR3 spans 14 amino acids. In DNA, the CDR3 is TGTGCCAGCAGTGAAATGGGGAGCTCCTACGAGCAGTACTTC. This translates into CASSEMGSSYEQYF.

The V call is TRBV27, the J call TRBJ2-4; possible D gene TRBD1, 6 bases. The CDR3 length is 15 residues. V gave up 1 base and J gave up 2 bases, with 9 bases separating them. Germline values: CDR1 MNHEY, CDR2 SMNVEV (reference sequence). This chain's CDR3 is CASSLFQGSKNIQYF. Here the CDR3 DNA reads TGTGCCAGCAGTTTATTCCAGGGGTCCAAAAACATTCAGTACTTC.

V and J are TRBV5-6 and TRBJ2-2, with no clear D. Germline V gene lookup returns CDR1 SGHDT and CDR2 YYEEEE. Trimming removed 4 bases from V and 6 bases from J, with 4 bases in between. CDR3 length: 11 residues. The chain's CDR3 is CASSGAGELFF. In DNA form, the CDR3 reads TGTGCCAGCAGCGGGGCCGGGGAGCTGTTTTTT.

This chain joins TRBV30 and TRBJ1-1; D possibly corresponds to TRBD1 (6 bases). The CDR3 loop spans 14 amino acids. The V gene lost 0 bases and the J gene lost 4 bases, with 12 bases spanning the gap. Germline CDR1 and CDR2: GTSNPN and SVGIG (reference sequence). The CDR3 protein is CAWSVTGLGTEAFF. CDR3 DNA sequence: TGTGCCTGGAGTGTAACAGGGTTGGGCACTGAAGCTTTCTTT.

The V call is TRBV27, the J call TRBJ2-3; 11 bases match TRBD2. With 2 bases clipped from V and 5 bases from J, the junction kept 3 bases outside the gene matches. Germline V CDR1 and CDR2: MNHEY, SMNVEV (reference sequence). The CDR3 spans 15 residues. The CDR3 DNA is TGTGCCAGCAGTTTAACAACTAGCGGGAGAGATACGCAGTATTTT. It is translated as CASSLTTSGRDTQYF.

This chain uses TRBV2 with TRBJ1-1, with D hard to call. The V and J ends lost 6 bases and 4 bases respectively, with 15 bases between them. Germline assignment: CDR1 SNHLY and CDR2 FYNNEI. This CDR3 comprises 14 residues. The CDR3 nucleotides read TGTGCCAGCAGGGTTCTTTCCGCGGCCACTGAAGCTTTCTTT. This gives the protein CASRVLSAATEAFF.

As concerns this clone: The same CDR3 can be traced to other DNA sequences in this sample. The CDR3 DNA reads as TGTGCCAGCAGCTTAGGGGCCTCAGGAGGCGGGGAGCTGTTTTTT. It is translated as CASSLGASGGGELFF. This sequence joins TRBV7-8 and TRBJ2-2; tentative D call: TRBD2 (5 bases). The CDR3 is made up of 15 amino acids. CDR1 and CDR2 from the germline V gene are SGHVS and FQNEAQ. V lost 1 base, J lost 7 bases, and 13 bases lay in between.

The chain links TRBV7-8 to TRBJ2-1; possibly TRBD2 for D (5 bases). The CDR3 consists of 14 residues. Germline V gene sequence: CDR1 SGHVS, CDR2 FQNEAQ. Between the trimmed V and J ends, which lost 0 bases and 8 bases, there was a span of 11 bases. Here the CDR3 reads CASSLAGVADEQFF. CDR3 nucleotide sequence: TGTGCCAGCAGCTTAGCGGGAGTAGCCGATGAGCAGTTCTTC. Complete variable domain (other parts from reference TRBV7-8 and TRBJ2-1): GAGVSQSPRYKVAKRGQDVALRCDPISGHVSLFWYQQALGQGPEFLTYFQNEAQLDKSGLPSDRFFAERPEGSVSTLKIQRTQQEDSAVYLCASSLAGVADEQFFGPGTRLTVL.

This clone appeared a single time. The J gene is TRBJ2-5, the V gene TRBV25-1; maybe TRBD1 (5 bases). The V gene lost 2 bases and the J gene lost 1 base, with 14 bases spanning the gap. CDR1 is MGHDK and CDR2 is SYGVNS in the germline V gene. The CDR3 is 16 amino acids. DNA for the CDR3: TGTGCCAGCAGTGAACCCAACAGGTGGCCCCAAGAGACCCAGTACTTC. This encodes CASSEPNRWPQETQYF.

This sequence joins TRBV15 and TRBJ2-7, with D tentatively TRBD2 (6 bases). Trimming pared 1 base from V and 6 bases from J, leaving 19 bases between. CDR3 length equals 16 residues. Per germline, CDR1 LNHNV and CDR2 YYDKDF (reference sequence). The CDR3 region is CATSRADGSGDAEQYF. The CDR3 DNA reads TGTGCCACCAGCAGAGCTGATGGCTCGGGGGACGCCGAGCAGTACTTC.

The chain has TRBV7-9 and TRBJ2-5, with D possibly matching TRBD1 (5 bases). CDR1 is SEHNR and CDR2 is FQNEAQ in the germline V gene (reference sequence). CDR3 size: 16 residues. V was shortened by 5 bases and J by 9 bases, with 25 bases between the two germline ends. CDR3 region: CASSPLGGATAPAQYF. For the CDR3, the DNA is TGTGCCAGCAGCCCCTTAGGTGGGGCGACAGCCCCAGCCCAGTACTTC. Based on the CDR3 plus reference TRBV7-9 and TRBJ2-5, the full variable domain is DTGVSQNPRHKITKRGQNVTFRCDPISEHNRLYWYRQTLGQGPEFLTYFQNEAQLEKSRLLSDRFSAERPKGSFSTLEIQRTEQGDSAMYLCASSPLGGATAPAQYFGPGTRLLVL.

V usage is TRBV5-6 and J usage is TRBJ2-3; D could derive from TRBD1 or TRBD2 (5 bases each). Trimming shortened V by 3 bases and J by 0 bases, and 8 bases separated the two germline ends. CDR1 is SGHDT, CDR2 YYEEEE, per germline. CDR3 length: 14 amino acids. The DNA of the CDR3 is TGTGCCAGCAGCTCGGGACCAAGCACAGATACGCAGTATTTT. Translated, it gives CASSSGPSTDTQYF.

V gene TRBV5-1 combines with J gene TRBJ2-5; TRBD1 agrees at 7 bases. The end of the DNA aligns better with TRBJ2-7, so the J call may be wrong. The CDR3 is 15 amino acids. CDR1 is SGHRS and CDR2 is YFSETQ in the germline V gene. DNA of the CDR3: TGCGCCAGCAGCTTGGGTAGGGGGCTTATCAACGAGCAGTACTTC. It translates to CASSLGRGLINEQYF.

The DNA for the CDR3 is TGTGCCAGCAGTGGGACGCGGGAGTCGGAACTGTTTTTT. Its protein product is CASSGTRESELFF. The chain carries TRBV6-6 and TRBJ1-4, with a tentative D call TRBD1 (5 bases). Germline V gives CDR1 MNHNY, CDR2 SVGAGI (reference sequence). The CDR3 spans 13 residues. V lost 5 bases and J 12 bases, leaving 16 bases between the germline ends.